This T cell receptor beta chain was obtained from a study of shared clonotypes between healthy human individuals. The data were produced by immunoSEQ multiplex PCR, yet TCRdb's version contains in-frame clones alone and is incomplete. This table holds some 2.3 million clones, more than 80% found once. The CDR3 is 15 amino acids. V was trimmed by 4 bases and J by 5 bases, leaving 15 bases between them. Germline values: CDR1 MNHEY, CDR2 SMNVEV (reference sequence). This clone was seen only once. Sequenced material: naive CD4+ T cells from PBMCs. The subset denotes: CD45RA+ positively selected. The chain has TRBV27 and TRBJ2-1; D is possibly TRBD1 or TRBD2 (6 bases each). The TCR was taken from a man between 18 and 29 years old in good health. Some clones in this sample may be carry-over from other donors' samples. The CDR3 sequence is CASSSRRGAHNEQFF. CDR3 coding DNA: TGTGCCAGCAGTTCGAGGAGGGGGGCTCACAATGAGCAGTTCTTC.